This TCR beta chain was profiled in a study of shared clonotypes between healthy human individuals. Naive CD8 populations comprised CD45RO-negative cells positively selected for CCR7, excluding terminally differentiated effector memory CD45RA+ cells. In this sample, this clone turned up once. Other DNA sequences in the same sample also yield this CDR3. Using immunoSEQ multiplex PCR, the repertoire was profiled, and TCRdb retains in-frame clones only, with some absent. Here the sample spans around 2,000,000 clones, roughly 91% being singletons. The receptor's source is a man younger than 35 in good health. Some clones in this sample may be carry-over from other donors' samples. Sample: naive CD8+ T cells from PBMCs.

CDR3 nucleotide sequence: TGTGCCAGCAGCGCCGGGAACTCCTACGAGCAGTACTTC. Its protein product is CASSAGNSYEQYF. The gene calls are TRBV9 and TRBJ2-7, with D possibly being TRBD2 (5 bases). Deletions cut 3 bases from V and 0 bases from J, with 7 bases between. Germline CDR1 and CDR2: SGDLS and YYNGEE. The CDR3 loop spans 13 amino acids. Full variable domain (remainder filled in from reference TRBV9 and TRBJ2-7): DSGVTQTPKHLITATGQRVTLRCSPRSGDLSVYWYQQSLDQGLQFLIQYYNGEERAKGNILERFSAQQFPDLHSELNLSSLELGDSALYFCASSAGNSYEQYFGPGTRLTVT.